Here is one TCR beta chain with its context. Its target is not known. This sample stems from a study of CXCR3-negative and CXCR3-positive naive CD8 T cells. General study points: Post-cryopreservation CXCR3 expression was partly diminished, and the bulk of assays employed fresh PBMCs. CXCR3-expressing naive cells carried TRB CDR3s more hydrophobic than those of CXCR3-negative naive cells. Similar TRBV-TRBJ usage was seen in naive cells (both CXCR3-negative and CXCR3-positive), but memory cells differed. Both naive subsets had comparably high diversity; memory CD8+ cells much lower.

UMI-labeled 5' RACE TRB cDNA libraries were prepared from the cells. TCRdb re-analyzed the 5' RACE reads; it lists each CDR3 protein once, without DNA. This sample's clone table lists about 6,800 distinct CDR3 sequences. Identification of naive CD8+ T cells rested on CD45RO-CCR7+CD27+CD95- status. The length of the CDR3 is 12 residues. In germline, CDR1 is MDHEN, CDR2 SYDVKM. The clonotype comes from a human donor in good health. Some clones in this sample may be carry-over from other donors' samples. Sequenced sample: naive CXCR3+ CD8+ T cells from blood. Subset given: CD45RO-CCR7+CD27+CD95- naive CD8+ T cells expressing CXCR3 (TNR3+). The chain uses TRBV28 and TRBJ2-7; checking the TCRdb D call of TRBD1 is not possible without DNA. The CDR3 sequence is CASSWGGYEQYF.